This T cell receptor (beta chain) stems from a study of blood T cells in healthy people across ages. The authors ran a second PCR of 7 to 11 cycles using a sample-barcoded 5' primer and a J-beta primer mix. Each of the cDNA molecules was tagged by a template-switch adaptor with 12 random nucleotides. Via MiXCR, TCRdb re-called the 5' RACE reads, giving one row per CDR3 protein. Among about 720,000 distinct CDR3 sequences listed, more than 20% were seen once. Germline CDR1 and CDR2: MDHEN and SYDVKM. The CDR3 covers 12 residues. These records were also assigned to another study, of T cells of mothers and their children.

Material for sequencing was blood. The rearrangement joins TRBV28 to TRBJ2-5, with D hard to call. The DNA end lines up better with TRBJ2-1; the J call may be wrong. The TCR originated in a boy aged 5-17 years in good health. The CDR3 DNA reads TGTGCCAGCAATATCCTAAGTGATGAGCAGTTCTTC. Residues: CASNILSDEQFF.